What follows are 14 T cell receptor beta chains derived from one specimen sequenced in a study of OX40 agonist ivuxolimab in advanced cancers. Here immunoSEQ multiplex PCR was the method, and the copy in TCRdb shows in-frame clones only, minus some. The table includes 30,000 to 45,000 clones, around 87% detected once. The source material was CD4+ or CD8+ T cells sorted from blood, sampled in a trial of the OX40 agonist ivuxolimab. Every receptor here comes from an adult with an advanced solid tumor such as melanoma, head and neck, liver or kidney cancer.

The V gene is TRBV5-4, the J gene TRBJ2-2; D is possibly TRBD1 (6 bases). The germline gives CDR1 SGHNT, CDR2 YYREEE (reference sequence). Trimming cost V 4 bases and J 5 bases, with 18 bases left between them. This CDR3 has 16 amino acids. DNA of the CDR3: TGTGCCAGCAGCCCGGAACAGGGTTGGTTTACCGGGGAGCTGTTTTTT. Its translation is CASSPEQGWFTGELFF.

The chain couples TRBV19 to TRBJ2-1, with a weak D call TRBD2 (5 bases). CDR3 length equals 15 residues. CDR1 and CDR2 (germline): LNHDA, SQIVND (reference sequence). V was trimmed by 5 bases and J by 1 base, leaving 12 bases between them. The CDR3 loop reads CASSPTRTSYNEQFF. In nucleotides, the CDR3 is TGTGCCAGTAGTCCAACTAGAACTTCCTACAATGAGCAGTTCTTC.

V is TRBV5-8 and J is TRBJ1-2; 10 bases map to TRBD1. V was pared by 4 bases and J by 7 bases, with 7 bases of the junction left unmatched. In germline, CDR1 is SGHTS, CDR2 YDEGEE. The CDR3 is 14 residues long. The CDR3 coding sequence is TGTGCCAGCAGCCGGCGACAGGGGGCTGTTGGCTACACCTTC. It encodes CASSRRQGAVGYTF.

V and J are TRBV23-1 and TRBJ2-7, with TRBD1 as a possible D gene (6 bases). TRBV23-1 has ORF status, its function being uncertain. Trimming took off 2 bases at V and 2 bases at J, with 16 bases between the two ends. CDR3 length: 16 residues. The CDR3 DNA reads TGCGCCAGCAGTCAAAAACGCCTCAGGGGTGCCTACGAGCAGTACTTC. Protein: CASSQKRLRGAYEQYF.

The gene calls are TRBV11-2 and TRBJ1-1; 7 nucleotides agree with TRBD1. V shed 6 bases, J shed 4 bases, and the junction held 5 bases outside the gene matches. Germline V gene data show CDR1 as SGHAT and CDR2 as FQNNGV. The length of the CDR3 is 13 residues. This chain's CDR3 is CASSTGVSTEAFF. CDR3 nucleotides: TGTGCCAGCAGTACAGGGGTATCCACTGAAGCTTTCTTT.

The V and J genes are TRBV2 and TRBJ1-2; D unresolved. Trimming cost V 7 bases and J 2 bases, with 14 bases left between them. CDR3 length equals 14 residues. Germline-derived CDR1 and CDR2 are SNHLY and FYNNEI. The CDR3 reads CASKDKTANYGYTF. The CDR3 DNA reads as TGTGCCAGCAAAGACAAGACGGCAAACTATGGCTACACCTTC.

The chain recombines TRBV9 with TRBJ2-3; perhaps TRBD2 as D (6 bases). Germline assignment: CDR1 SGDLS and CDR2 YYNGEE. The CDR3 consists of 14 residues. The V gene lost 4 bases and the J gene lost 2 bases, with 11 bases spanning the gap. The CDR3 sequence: CASSPGRNTDTQYF. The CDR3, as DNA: TGTGCCAGCAGCCCTGGGAGGAACACAGATACGCAGTATTTT.

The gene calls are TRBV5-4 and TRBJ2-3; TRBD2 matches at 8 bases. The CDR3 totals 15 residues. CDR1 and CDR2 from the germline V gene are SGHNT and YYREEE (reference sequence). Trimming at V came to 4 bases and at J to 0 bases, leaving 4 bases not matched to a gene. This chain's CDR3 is CASSQLAASTDTQYF. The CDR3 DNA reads TGTGCCAGCAGCCAACTAGCGGCTAGCACAGATACGCAGTATTTT.

The chain's CDR3 is CASSVEGIGTQYF. The CDR3 DNA follows: TGTGCCAGCAGCGTAGAGGGGATAGGGACGCAGTATTTT. The J gene is TRBJ2-3, the V gene TRBV9; the D gene is possibly TRBD1 (5 bases). Per the germline V gene, CDR1 is SGDLS and CDR2 is YYNGEE. This CDR3 comprises 13 residues. Deletions cut 0 bases from V and 9 bases from J, with 11 bases between.

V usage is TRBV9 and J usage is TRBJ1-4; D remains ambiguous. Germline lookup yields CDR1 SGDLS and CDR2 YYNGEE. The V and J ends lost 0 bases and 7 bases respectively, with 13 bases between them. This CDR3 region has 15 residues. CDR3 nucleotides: TGTGCCAGCAGCGTAGGATGGGGTGGGAGTGAAAAACTGTTTTTT. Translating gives CASSVGWGGSEKLFF.

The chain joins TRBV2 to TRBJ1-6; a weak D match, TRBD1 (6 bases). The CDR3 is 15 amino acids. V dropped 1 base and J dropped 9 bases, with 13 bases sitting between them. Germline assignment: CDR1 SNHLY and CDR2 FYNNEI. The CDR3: CASSEVYRESSPLHF. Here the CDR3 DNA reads TGTGCCAGCAGTGAAGTTTACAGGGAGAGTTCACCCCTCCACTTT.

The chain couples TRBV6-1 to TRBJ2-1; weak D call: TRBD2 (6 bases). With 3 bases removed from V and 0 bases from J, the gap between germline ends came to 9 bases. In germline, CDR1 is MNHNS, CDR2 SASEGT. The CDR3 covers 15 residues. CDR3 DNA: TGTGCCAGCAGTGATGGGGGGAGCTCCTACAATGAGCAGTTCTTC. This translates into CASSDGGSSYNEQFF.

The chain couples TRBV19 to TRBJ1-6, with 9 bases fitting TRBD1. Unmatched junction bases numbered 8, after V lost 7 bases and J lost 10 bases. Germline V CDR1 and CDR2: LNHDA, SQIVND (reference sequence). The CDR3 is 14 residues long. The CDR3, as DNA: TGTGCCAGTACCCCCGGGACAGGGAAGTCACCCCTCCACTTT. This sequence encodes CASTPGTGKSPLHF.

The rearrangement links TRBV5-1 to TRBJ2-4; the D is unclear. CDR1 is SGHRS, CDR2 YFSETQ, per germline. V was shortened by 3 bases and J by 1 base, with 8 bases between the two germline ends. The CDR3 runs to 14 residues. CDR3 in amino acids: CASSSEKAKNIQYF. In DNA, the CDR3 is TGCGCCAGCAGCTCCGAGAAGGCCAAAAACATTCAGTACTTC. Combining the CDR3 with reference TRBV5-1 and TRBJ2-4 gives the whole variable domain KAGVTQTPRYLIKTRGQQVTLSCSPISGHRSVSWYQQTPGQGLQFLFEYFSETQRNKGNFPGRFSGRQFSNSRSEMNVSTLELGDSALYLCASSSEKAKNIQYFGAGTRLSVL.